This is a list of T cell receptor beta chains from one sample in a study of cytomegalovirus exposure and HLA in healthy donors. This table comes from immunoSEQ multiplex PCR, and its TCRdb copy is limited to in-frame clones, with some not included. This table holds around 150,000 clones. The specimen was PBMCs. The receptor set was obtained from a man younger than 45 in good health and CMV-seronegative. Each CDR3 is given with its conserved first and last residue. The D gene is left open where the match is weak.

d_call	v_call	j_call	cdr3_aa
TRBD1	TRBV28	TRBJ2-7	CASRRQGDEQYF
-	TRBV7-2	TRBJ1-6	CASSLRTGNSPLHF
-	TRBV6-5	TRBJ2-1	CASSGPGGWNEQFF
-	TRBV18	TRBJ2-7	CASSPVEPAHEQYF
TRBD2	TRBV27	TRBJ2-1	CASSPTRESGNEQFF
-	TRBV6-6	TRBJ2-2	CASRGQLTGELFF
TRBD2	TRBV27	TRBJ2-1	CASSFAPSGNYNEQFF
-	TRBV19	TRBJ1-5	CASSQFAGSNQPQHF
-	TRBV7-3	TRBJ2-1	CASSLESKSGEQFF
TRBD2	TRBV7-2	TRBJ2-7	CASSLVASGGDYEQYF
TRBD1	TRBV7-9	TRBJ1-2	CASSLSRKGTANGYTF
TRBD2	TRBV5-1	TRBJ2-3	CASSTSGLAGVTDTQYF
TRBD2	TRBV7-8	TRBJ2-4	CASSLRGEGLAKNIQYF
TRBD1	TRBV7-2	TRBJ2-7	CASSLWGGQGSHEQYF
-	TRBV5-1	TRBJ2-1	CASSLEYIGRGDEQFF
TRBD1	TRBV5-4	TRBJ2-7	CASSSGTGPEQYF
TRBD1	TRBV7-2	TRBJ1-2	CASSLEWQGALGYTF
TRBD1	TRBV7-2	TRBJ2-2	CASSSTGTGWSGELFF
-	TRBV5-4	TRBJ2-4	CASSLEEGARNIQYF
TRBD1	TRBV2	TRBJ1-5	CASSEWTGINQPQHF
-	TRBV2	TRBJ2-3	CASSDQGQALEYF
-	TRBV10-2	TRBJ1-1	CASRRPLTGNTEAFF
TRBD1	TRBV2	TRBJ1-2	CASSDTGANYGYTF